These 29 T cell receptor beta chains share one sample of origin, sequenced in a study of blood T cell repertoires in COVID-19 (dated by TCRdb to between 2020 and 2021). Library prep was done by the immunoSEQ multiplex PCR assay. TCRdb obtained this table from immuneACCESS and retained in-frame rearrangements with V and J assigned. These tables miss some clones; where compared with another copy, unresolved V genes account for less than half of the shortfall, and the remainder is unexplained. The sample profile shows around 360,000 clones; approximately 89% of them were found once. Jointly, the top ten make up more than 1.5% of the sample. Sequencing was carried out using PBMCs or T cells enriched from blood (not recorded which). All receptors come from a man aged 35 to 55 in a cohort exposed to, infected with or recovered from COVID-19 (not recorded which).

A single count supports this clone. The chain has TRBV7-9 and TRBJ2-7; perhaps TRBD1 as D (6 bases). Germline CDR1 reads SEHNR; CDR2 reads FQNEAQ (reference sequence). V shed 0 bases and J shed 9 bases, with 21 bases lying between them. The CDR3 consists of 16 residues. In DNA form, the CDR3 reads TGTGCCAGCAGCTTAGCCCAGGGGCCAGAAAATCAGGTGCAGTACTTC. Protein: CASSLAQGPENQVQYF.

V is TRBV7-9 and J is TRBJ2-1, with 13 bases fitting TRBD2. V shed 3 bases, J shed 6 bases, and the junction held 8 bases outside the gene matches. CDR3 length: 17 residues. Per germline, CDR1 SEHNR and CDR2 FQNEAQ (reference sequence). CDR3: CASSFGTSGIFGNEQFF. In DNA form, the CDR3 reads TGTGCCAGCAGCTTCGGGACTAGCGGGATATTTGGCAATGAGCAGTTCTTC. Variable domain in full (rest from reference TRBV7-9 and TRBJ2-1): DTGVSQNPRHKITKRGQNVTFRCDPISEHNRLYWYRQTLGQGPEFLTYFQNEAQLEKSRLLSDRFSAERPKGSFSTLEIQRTEQGDSAMYLCASSFGTSGIFGNEQFFGPGTRLTVL.

J is TRBJ2-5 and V is TRBV30; 9 bases match TRBD2. Germline V gives CDR1 GTSNPN, CDR2 SVGIG (reference sequence). Trimming took 7 bases from V and 4 from J; bases not matched to a gene: 4. The CDR3 sequence is 12 residues long. DNA of the CDR3: TGTGCCTTCCAAGCGGGGGGAGAGACCCAGTACTTC. Translation gives CAFQAGGETQYF. Drawing the rest from reference TRBV30 and TRBJ2-5, the complete variable domain is SQTIHQWPATLVQPVGSPLSLECTVEGTSNPNLYWYRQAAGRGLQLLFYSVGIGQISSEVPQNLSASRPQDRQFILSSKKLLLSDSGFYLCAFQAGGETQYFGPGTRLLVL.

The genes are TRBV3-1 (or the pseudogene TRBV3-2) and TRBJ1-1, with D hard to call. Trimming pared 1 base from V and 6 bases from J, leaving 12 bases between. The CDR3 is made up of 14 amino acids. CDR1 is LGHDT, CDR2 YNNKEL, per germline (reference sequence). This CDR3 is CASSQGGFGSEAFF. The CDR3 coding sequence is TGTGCCAGCAGCCAAGGCGGGTTCGGGTCTGAAGCTTTCTTT.

The genes are TRBV7-9 and TRBJ1-5; 8 bases fit TRBD1. The CDR3 covers 14 residues. The V segment lost 6 bases and the J segment 7 bases; nucleotides outside the gene matches: 8. CDR1 and CDR2 from the germline V gene are SEHNR and FQNEAQ (reference sequence). CDR3: CASSRTGSRQPQHF. The DNA for the CDR3 is TGTGCCAGCAGTCGGACAGGGTCACGACAGCCCCAGCATTTT.

The chain uses TRBV20-1 and TRBJ2-2; 10 bases map to TRBD2. After removal of 3 bases from V and 4 bases from J, the junction contained 2 bases not matched to a gene. The CDR3 loop spans 14 amino acids. Germline CDR1 and CDR2: DFQATT and SNEGSKA (reference sequence). The CDR3 coding sequence is TGCAGTGCTAGTCCTAGCGGGGGCACCGGGGAGCTGTTTTTT. Its translation: CSASPSGGTGELFF.

This chain uses TRBV7-7 with TRBJ2-5, with TRBD2 matching 8 bases. The germline V gene has CDR1 SSHAT and CDR2 FNYEAQ (reference sequence). This CDR3 is 14 amino acids long. The V gene end was trimmed by 5 bases and the J gene end by 5 bases; junction bases not matched to a gene: 7. In nucleotides, the CDR3 is TGTGCCAGCAGCCGCACCGGGAGGGGGGAGACCCAGTACTTC. This encodes CASSRTGRGETQYF.

The chain is built from TRBV9 and TRBJ2-2, with TRBD1 identical over 7 bases. V lost 4 bases to trimming and J lost 3 bases; unmatched junction nucleotides: 6. The CDR3 has 15 residues. Germline CDR1 and CDR2: SGDLS and YYNGEE. CDR3 DNA sequence: TGTGCCAGCAGCTCCCGGGACAGCTACACCGGGGAGCTGTTTTTT. Protein sequence: CASSSRDSYTGELFF.

This chain connects TRBV7-9 to TRBJ2-1; TRBD1 matches 11 bases. Germline V gene lookup returns CDR1 SEHNR and CDR2 FQNEAQ (reference sequence). J lost 8 bases, V lost 2 bases, and 8 bases had no gene match. This CDR3 region has 16 residues. CDR3 sequence (DNA): TGTGCCAGCAGCTTAAACGACGGACAGGGGGCTCATGAGCAGTTCTTC. Protein sequence: CASSLNDGQGAHEQFF.

The V call is TRBV29-1, the J call TRBJ1-3; D not certain. This CDR3 spans 14 amino acids. In germline, CDR1 is SQVTM, CDR2 ANQGSEA. Trimming took 5 bases from V and 0 from J, leaving 11 bases between them. CDR3 DNA: TGCAGCGTTTACAGCCCGAACTCTGGAAACACCATATATTTT. It specifies CSVYSPNSGNTIYF.

V gene TRBV5-1 combines with J gene TRBJ1-2; weak D call: TRBD1 (5 bases). Trimming left V 9 bases short and J 4 bases short, with 22 bases between. CDR3 length: 15 amino acids. Germline V gene sequence: CDR1 SGHRS, CDR2 YFSETQ. The CDR3 protein is CATGEGPDAFYGYTF. CDR3 DNA: TGCGCCACGGGGGAGGGGCCCGACGCCTTCTATGGCTACACCTTC. The full variable domain, rest sourced from reference TRBV5-1 and TRBJ1-2, is KAGVTQTPRYLIKTRGQQVTLSCSPISGHRSVSWYQQTPGQGLQFLFEYFSETQRNKGNFPGRFSGRQFSNSRSEMNVSTLELGDSALYLCATGEGPDAFYGYTFGSGTRLTVV.

This chain links TRBV16 with TRBJ2-3, with 13 nucleotides matching TRBD2. V lost 5 bases and J lost 3; bases outside the gene matches: 2. The CDR3 spans 15 residues. Germline V lookup: CDR1 KGHSY, CDR2 FQNENV. The CDR3 coding sequence is TGTGCCAGCAGCATGACTAGCGGGAGGACAGATACGCAGTATTTT. Protein product: CASSMTSGRTDTQYF.

This clone ranks as large. The rearrangement joins TRBV7-2 to TRBJ2-7; TRBD1 is a possible D gene (5 bases). Germline loops: CDR1 SGHTA, CDR2 FQGNSA. The CDR3 totals 14 residues. The V gene lost 5 bases and the J gene lost 4 bases, with 15 bases spanning the gap. The CDR3 is CASSPRQGRYEQYF. The CDR3 DNA reads TGTGCCAGCAGCCCGCGGCAGGGAAGGTACGAGCAGTACTTC.

The genes are TRBV7-7 and TRBJ2-2, with 8 bases aligning to TRBD2. Germline assignment: CDR1 SSHAT and CDR2 FNYEAQ (reference sequence). Losses at the gene ends were 5 bases for V and 4 bases for J; bases not matched to a gene: 6. The CDR3 consists of 15 residues. CDR3 in DNA: TGTGCCAGCAGCCTTAGCGGGACTAGCACCGGGGAGCTGTTTTTT. Its protein is CASSLSGTSTGELFF.

The rearrangement uses TRBV4-2 and TRBJ1-1; maybe TRBD1 (5 bases). V was clipped by 0 bases and J by 8 bases, with 16 bases between them. Germline CDR1 and CDR2: LGHNA and YNFKEQ. The CDR3 extends over 15 amino acids. The CDR3 nucleotides read TGTGCCAGCAGCCAAGATGTTATGGAGCAGGGAGAAGCTTTCTTT. This encodes CASSQDVMEQGEAFF.

The rearrangement joins TRBV7-9 to TRBJ2-1, with 11 bases fitting TRBD2. Germline-derived CDR1 and CDR2 are SEHNR and FQNEAQ (reference sequence). The CDR3 length is 17 residues. J gave up 4 bases and V 5 bases, and 10 bases lay outside the gene matches. The CDR3 nucleotides read TGTGCCAGCAGCCCCCGCTGGACTAGCGGGTCTTACAATGAGCAGTTCTTC. Amino acids: CASSPRWTSGSYNEQFF. The full variable domain, in which reference TRBV7-9 and TRBJ2-1 provide the parts outside the CDR3, is DTGVSQNPRHKITKRGQNVTFRCDPISEHNRLYWYRQTLGQGPEFLTYFQNEAQLEKSRLLSDRFSAERPKGSFSTLEIQRTEQGDSAMYLCASSPRWTSGSYNEQFFGPGTRLTVL.

The chain joins TRBV5-1 to TRBJ2-1, with TRBD2 identical over 8 bases. CDR3 length: 14 residues. Germline V lookup: CDR1 SGHRS, CDR2 YFSETQ. V shed 6 bases, J shed 0 bases, and the junction held 2 bases outside the gene matches. DNA of the CDR3: TGCGCCAGCAATAGCGGGAACTCCTACAATGAGCAGTTCTTC. It is translated as CASNSGNSYNEQFF.

The chain recombines TRBV5-6 with TRBJ1-5; possible D gene TRBD1, 5 bases. Trimming cost V 3 bases and J 0 bases, with 10 bases left between them. Germline V lookup: CDR1 SGHDT, CDR2 YYEEEE. The CDR3 runs to 15 residues. In DNA form, the CDR3 reads TGTGCCAGCAGCTCGGGGGGATATAGCAATCAGCCCCAGCATTTT. Its translation is CASSSGGYSNQPQHF.

The chain recombines TRBV4-1 with TRBJ2-7; 8 positions agree with TRBD2. The CDR3 contains 15 residues. Germline CDR1 MGHRA, CDR2 YSYEKL. After removal of 0 bases from V and 4 bases from J, the junction contained 5 bases not matched to a gene. CDR3 in amino acids: CASSQDLSGRYEQYF. Here the CDR3 DNA reads TGCGCCAGCAGCCAAGATCTGAGCGGGAGATACGAGCAGTACTTC.

CDR3 nucleotide sequence: TGTGCCAGTAGTCCCTCGTCCGATCAGCCCCAGCATTTT. This translates into CASSPSSDQPQHF. The chain recombines TRBV19 with TRBJ1-5; D call uncertain. Trimming took 5 bases from V and 5 from J, leaving 10 bases between them. Germline V CDR1 and CDR2: LNHDA, SQIVND (reference sequence). This CDR3 region has 13 residues.

The chain recombines TRBV6-1 with TRBJ2-3; D unclear. Germline assignment: CDR1 MNHNS and CDR2 SASEGT. There are 13 residues in the CDR3. V was cut by 1 base and J by 5 bases, with 7 bases left in between. This CDR3 reads CASSEVSLDTQYF. Written as DNA, the CDR3 is TGTGCCAGCAGTGAAGTCAGTCTAGATACGCAGTATTTT.

This clone was counted between two and nine times. The sample carries other DNA sequences with the same CDR3. The rearrangement joins TRBV7-9 to TRBJ1-5, with D hard to call. From germline, CDR1 is SEHNR and CDR2 FQNEAQ (reference sequence). The CDR3 has 12 residues. V lost 1 base, J lost 6 bases, and 4 bases lay in between. The CDR3 DNA reads TGTGCCAGCAGCTTAGGTAGTCAGCCCCAGCATTTT. It codes for CASSLGSQPQHF. Supplemented by reference TRBV7-9 and TRBJ1-5, the full variable domain reads DTGVSQNPRHKITKRGQNVTFRCDPISEHNRLYWYRQTLGQGPEFLTYFQNEAQLEKSRLLSDRFSAERPKGSFSTLEIQRTEQGDSAMYLCASSLGSQPQHFGDGTRLSIL.

The gene calls are TRBV28 and TRBJ1-1, with D tentatively TRBD1 (5 bases). Trimming took off 2 bases at V and 10 bases at J, with 8 bases between the two ends. The length of the CDR3 is 11 residues. CDR1 is MDHEN and CDR2 is SYDVKM in the germline V gene. This chain's CDR3 is CASSLKGRAFF. Written as DNA, the CDR3 is TGTGCCAGCAGTTTAAAGGGGCGAGCTTTCTTT.

V is TRBV19 and J is TRBJ1-1; D gene ambiguous. V lost 3 bases and J 1 base, leaving 15 bases between the germline ends. Germline loops: CDR1 LNHDA, CDR2 SQIVND (reference sequence). The CDR3 covers 16 residues. The CDR3 sequence: CASSMVAGQWNTEAFF. The DNA of the CDR3 is TGTGCCAGTAGTATGGTGGCAGGCCAATGGAACACTGAAGCTTTCTTT.

This chain uses TRBV5-1 with TRBJ2-5, with D maybe TRBD1 (5 bases). This CDR3 comprises 14 residues. CDR1 and CDR2 (germline): SGHRS, YFSETQ. V dropped 4 bases and J dropped 1 base, with 11 bases sitting between them. The CDR3 is CASSQQGAQETQYF. The CDR3, as DNA: TGCGCCAGCAGCCAACAAGGGGCCCAAGAGACCCAGTACTTC.

A few counts support this clone. This chain links TRBV12-5 with TRBJ2-6; D is ambiguous. The CDR3 extends over 12 amino acids. The ends were cut back, 1 base at V and 9 bases at J, with 4 bases in the middle. Germline V gives CDR1 LGHNT, CDR2 FRNRAP. The CDR3 nucleotides are TGTGCTAGTGGTTTGGATCACAACGTCCTGACTTTC. Amino acid sequence: CASGLDHNVLTF.

V usage is TRBV28 and J usage is TRBJ2-3, with D possibly TRBD1 on 5 matching bases. CDR3 length: 15 residues. Germline V gene sequence: CDR1 MDHEN, CDR2 SYDVKM. V was cut by 2 bases and J by 0 bases, with 9 bases left in between. CDR3 sequence reads: CASSLIQDSTDTQYF. CDR3 DNA: TGTGCCAGCAGTTTAATACAGGATAGCACAGATACGCAGTATTTT.

V usage is TRBV20-1 and J usage is TRBJ1-4; no firm D call. Trimming shortened V by 3 bases and J by 0 bases, and 14 bases separated the two germline ends. Germline CDR1 is DFQATT and CDR2 is SNEGSKA (reference sequence). This CDR3 region has 16 residues. DNA for the CDR3: TGCAGTGCTAGTGCCCATAATGAGCCAACTAATGAAAAACTGTTTTTT. It translates to CSASAHNEPTNEKLFF.

In this sample, this clone turned up a few times. The CDR3 is CASNTTPYEQYF. CDR3 in DNA: TGTGCCAGCAACACGACTCCCTACGAGCAGTACTTC. The chain employs TRBV6-5 and TRBJ2-7, with D uncertain. The germline V gene encodes CDR1 MNHEY and CDR2 SVGAGI. The CDR3 has 12 residues. V lost 7 bases to trimming and J lost 2 bases, with 9 bases between them.